A single sample gave rise to the 15 T cell receptor beta chains below, sequenced in a study of blood T cells in healthy people across ages. Then a second PCR, running roughly 7 to 11 cycles, was carried out with a sample-barcoded 5' primer and a J-beta primer mix. In TCRdb, the 5' RACE reads were re-called with MiXCR into one record per CDR3 protein. This sample has about 640,000 distinct CDR3 sequences, with about 30% found just once. Sequences were obtained from blood. The receptors stem from a woman aged 80 or older in good health.

As for this clonotype: The junction departs from germline at one end; a sequencing error may be responsible. The chain carries TRBV20-1 and TRBJ1-1; 7 bases agree with TRBD1. This CDR3 is built from 14 residues. Germline-derived CDR1 and CDR2 are DFQATT and SNEGSKA (reference sequence). CDR3 nucleotide sequence: TGCAGTGCTAAAAGGGGGCCGATGAACGCTGAAGCTTTCTTT. Translated, it gives CSAKRGPMNAEAFF.

This clonotype appeared many times. The chain joins TRBV28 to TRBJ2-7; the D gene is possibly TRBD2 (5 bases). Germline V gene data show CDR1 as MDHEN and CDR2 as SYDVKM. Trimming removed 7 bases at V and 2 bases at J, with 15 bases between. This CDR3 is built from 14 residues. The CDR3 DNA reads TGTGCCAGCACGTCCGGAGGCCAGGCCTACGAGCAGTACTTC. Amino acids: CASTSGGQAYEQYF.

This rearrangement joins TRBV5-6 to TRBJ2-3, with D unclear. V was clipped by 3 bases and J by 4 bases, with 12 bases between them. Germline V lookup: CDR1 SGHDT, CDR2 YYEEEE. The CDR3 has 14 amino acids. CDR3 protein: CASSWVSQPDTQYF. In DNA form, the CDR3 reads TGTGCCAGCAGCTGGGTCTCCCAGCCAGATACGCAGTATTTT.

This clonotype appeared many times. The rearrangement joins TRBV4-3 to TRBJ2-3; 8 bases map to TRBD2. V shed 0 bases, J shed 3 bases, and the junction held 8 bases outside the gene matches. Germline loops: CDR1 LGHNA, CDR2 YSLEER. CDR3 length: 17 residues. CDR3 protein: CASSQDSASGLTDTQYF. The CDR3 nucleotides read TGCGCCAGCAGCCAAGATTCGGCTAGCGGGTTAACAGATACGCAGTATTTT.

In the case of this clonotype: A much larger clone lies one base from this, so it may be a read error. For the CDR3, the DNA is TGTGCCGGCAGTCCTAAACCCACAAGTGAAGAGACCCAGTACTTC. This codes for CAGSPKPTSEETQYF. The rearrangement links TRBV6-5 to TRBJ2-5; D is unresolved. Per the germline V gene, CDR1 is MNHEY and CDR2 is SVGAGI. The CDR3 is made up of 15 amino acids.

This clonotype was seen at least ten times. The chain joins TRBV5-5 to TRBJ2-1; TRBD2 aligns across 13 bases. The length of the CDR3 is 16 residues. The trim removed 3 bases at V and 7 bases at J, leaving 7 bases unmatched. Germline-derived CDR1 and CDR2 are SGHKS and YYEKEE (reference sequence). CDR3 coding DNA: TGTGCCAGCAGCTGGGGACTAGCGGGGACGAGGAATGAGCAGTTCTTC. Protein sequence: CASSWGLAGTRNEQFF.

This chain connects TRBV7-2 to TRBJ2-3; the match to TRBD1 covers 11 bases. The CDR3 runs to 14 residues. Germline values: CDR1 SGHTA, CDR2 FQGNSA. The trim removed 4 bases at V and 5 bases at J, leaving 2 bases unmatched. CDR3: CASSWTGGVDTQYF. CDR3 coding DNA: TGTGCCAGCAGCTGGACAGGGGGCGTAGATACGCAGTATTTT.

The chain links TRBV7-2 to TRBJ2-4; 7 nucleotides align to TRBD1. V was pared by 4 bases and J by 13 bases, with 13 bases of the junction left unmatched. This CDR3 is 14 amino acids long. Germline V gene lookup returns CDR1 SGHTA and CDR2 FQGNSA. This CDR3 is CASSWGQPGGEQYF. Written as DNA, the CDR3 is TGTGCCAGCAGCTGGGGACAGCCGGGTGGAGAGCAGTACTTC.

As DNA, the CDR3 is TGCAGTGCTAGTTACAAGACTGAAGCTTTCTTT. Amino acids: CSASYKTEAFF. The genes are TRBV20-1 and TRBJ1-1; no firm D call. There are 11 residues in the CDR3. Trimming stripped 3 bases from V and 5 bases from J, with 7 bases between. Germline V CDR1 and CDR2: DFQATT, SNEGSKA (reference sequence).

This clonotype has ten or more counts. The chain uses TRBV5-6 and TRBJ1-2, with D hard to call. The germline V and J ends were trimmed by 4 bases and 5 bases, with 15 bases remaining between them. Per germline, CDR1 SGHDT and CDR2 YYEEEE. The CDR3 consists of 14 residues. CDR3 sequence (DNA): TGTGCCAGCAGCCCGGAGGTCGAGTTTTATGGCTACACCTTC. This gives the protein CASSPEVEFYGYTF.

The sample holds many counts of this clonotype. The chain is built from TRBV7-2 and TRBJ2-5, with 9 bases identical to TRBD2. The CDR3 runs 16 residues. Germline loops: CDR1 SGHTA, CDR2 FQGNSA. V was pared by 6 bases and J by 5 bases, with 13 bases of the junction left unmatched. This CDR3 is CASSSPWAGGFETQYF. In DNA, the CDR3 is TGTGCCAGCAGTTCCCCTTGGGCGGGGGGGTTTGAGACCCAGTACTTC. The variable domain in full, with the rest retrieved from reference TRBV7-2 and TRBJ2-5, is GAGVSQSPSNKVTEKGKDVELRCDPISGHTALYWYRQSLGQGLEFLIYFQGNSAPDKSGLPSDRFSAERTGGSVSTLTIQRTQQEDSAVYLCASSSPWAGGFETQYFGPGTRLLVL.

This clonotype has more than one count but fewer than ten. J is TRBJ1-5 and V is TRBV7-8; possibly TRBD1 for D (6 bases). Per germline, CDR1 SGHVS and CDR2 FQNEAQ. Trimming pared 1 base from V and 2 bases from J, leaving 15 bases between. The CDR3 consists of 17 residues. CDR3 sequence: CASSLVGGRGGNQPQHF. CDR3 coding DNA: TGTGCCAGCAGCTTAGTTGGGGGGCGCGGAGGCAATCAGCCCCAGCATTTT.

This clonotype was recorded once. An end of the junction does not agree with germline; a read error may underlie this. This rearrangement joins TRBV28 to TRBJ1-6; D is perhaps TRBD1 (6 bases). Per germline, CDR1 MDHEN and CDR2 SYDVKM. CDR3 size: 14 residues. The DNA of the CDR3 is TGTGCCAGCAGTAGGACAGTCGATAATTCACTCCTCCACTTT. Translated, it gives CASSRTVDNSLLHF.

A note on this clonotype: With a much larger clone just one base away, this may be a read error. The genes are TRBV5-1 and TRBJ1-1; TRBD1 might be the D (5 bases). CDR1 and CDR2 from the germline V gene are SGHRS and YFSETQ. The ends were cut back, 4 bases at V and 3 bases at J, with 10 bases in the middle. The CDR3 covers 13 residues. Here the CDR3 reads CASSMGPDTEAFF. The CDR3 DNA reads as TGCGCCAGCAGCATGGGACCCGACACTGAAGCTTTCTTT.

This clonotype was observed many times. V and J are TRBV7-2 and TRBJ1-5; D uncertain. Germline V CDR1 and CDR2: SGHTA, FQGNSA. Trimming shortened V by 3 bases and J by 6 bases, and 9 bases separated the two germline ends. The CDR3 length is 13 residues. The CDR3 DNA follows: TGTGCCAGCAGCTTCGGTGTAAGTCAGCCCCAGCATTTT. This translates into CASSFGVSQPQHF.